Listed below are T cell receptor beta chains from one sample, sequenced in a study of glioma-infiltrating T cells after dendritic cell vaccination. TCRdb keeps only in-frame clones here, not all; method: immunoSEQ multiplex PCR. This sample carries 99,000 or so clones, less than 90% of them seen once, and the ten largest clones take 5.4%. The source was blood, collected after dendritic cell vaccination. The source of these receptors is a human donor with glioblastoma. Both conserved end residues are part of each CDR3. Each record gives: V gene, D gene, J gene, clone size, CDR3 DNA, CDR3 protein. The D gene is left open where the match is weak. Clone size is shown for a subset of rows, as once, few, many or a class of expanded clone.

TRBV5-1	TRBD2	TRBJ2-1	-	TGCGCCAGCAGCCCGGGACTAGCGGGATATTTTGACAATGAGCAGTTCTTC	CASSPGLAGYFDNEQFF
TRBV19	-	TRBJ1-1	-	TGTGCCAGTAGTATTCAGGGTAGGGGCACTGAAGCTTTCTTT	CASSIQGRGTEAFF
TRBV5-1	-	TRBJ1-2	-	TGCGCCAGCAGCTTGGATACAGGGTTTAACTATGGCTACACCTTC	CASSLDTGFNYGYTF
TRBV10-3	-	TRBJ1-1	once	TGTGCCTCATGGACATCAGAGTACACTGAAGCTTTCTTT	CASWTSEYTEAFF
TRBV18	-	TRBJ1-3	few	TGTGCCAGCTCCCCTCGTGACGAAGGACACCACTTGGGCTCTGGAAACACCATATATTTT	CASSPRDEGHHLGSGNTIYF
TRBV2	-	TRBJ1-3	-	TGTGCCAGCAGTTCGCAGGACAGCCTTTCTGGAAACACCATATATTTT	CASSSQDSLSGNTIYF
TRBV6-5	-	TRBJ1-5	-	TGTGCCAGCAGTTACTCGAGGGTTAGCAATCAGCCCCAGCATTTT	CASSYSRVSNQPQHF
TRBV25-1	TRBD1	TRBJ2-1	-	TGTGCCACCTCTTATACAGGGGGCCTGAATGAGCAGTTCTTC	CATSYTGGLNEQFF
TRBV28	-	TRBJ2-7	few	TGTGCCAGCACTATAAGGTGGGCGACCAGTAGGTACGAGCAGTACTTC	CASTIRWATSRYEQYF
TRBV5-1	TRBD2	TRBJ2-3	-	TGCGCCAGCAGCTTGGGACTAGCCGGGTCAGATACGCAGTATTTT	CASSLGLAGSDTQYF
TRBV28	-	TRBJ2-5	-	TGTGCCAGCAGTCCCACGAGCAGCGGGCAAGAGACCCAGTACTTC	CASSPTSSGQETQYF
TRBV14	TRBD1	TRBJ2-7	-	TGTGCCAGCAGCTTCGAAACAGGGGGATACGAGCAGTACTTC	CASSFETGGYEQYF
TRBV2	TRBD1	TRBJ1-2	-	TGTGCCAGCAGGGATGGACAGGGTTACGGCTACACCTTC	CASRDGQGYGYTF
TRBV5-1	TRBD1	TRBJ1-1	-	TGCGCCAGCAGCCCGGGGGGGGCAGGGGGATTGAACACTGAAGCTTTCTTT	CASSPGGAGGLNTEAFF
TRBV18	TRBD1	TRBJ1-6	few	TGTGCCAGCTCACCAACAGGGGGTACCTCACCCCTCCACTTT	CASSPTGGTSPLHF
TRBV6-5	TRBD1	TRBJ1-2	-	TGTGCCAGCAGTCCGGGGACAGGGGCTGTCTATGGCTACACCTTC	CASSPGTGAVYGYTF
TRBV30	TRBD1	TRBJ1-2	-	TGTGCCTGGAATACAGGGGGCGTCTATGGCTACACCTTC	CAWNTGGVYGYTF
TRBV19	-	TRBJ2-3	-	TGTGCCAGTAGACGCCAGGGACATCTGATCGGCACAGATACGCAGTATTTT	CASRRQGHLIGTDTQYF
TRBV28	TRBD2	TRBJ2-3	once	TGTGCCAGCAGTTTCGGGAGGGGCACAGATACGCAGTATTTT	CASSFGRGTDTQYF
TRBV5-6	-	TRBJ1-1	-	TGTGCCAGCAGCACTAATACGGGGACTGAAGCTTTCTTT	CASSTNTGTEAFF
TRBV7-9	TRBD1	TRBJ2-7	few	TGTGCCAGCAGCTTAGTGACAGGGGGCCTTACCTACGAGCAGTACTTC	CASSLVTGGLTYEQYF
TRBV28	TRBD1	TRBJ2-7	few	TGTGCCAGCAGTTTACGAAGGACAGGGTTAACCTACGAGCAGTACTTC	CASSLRRTGLTYEQYF
TRBV14	-	TRBJ2-7	-	TGTGCCAGCAGCCAGAGGGACTTGGTAGTATACGAGCAGTACTTC	CASSQRDLVVYEQYF
TRBV5-1	TRBD1	TRBJ1-2	-	TGCGCCAGCAGCCCGACAGGGGTGGATGGCTACACCTTC	CASSPTGVDGYTF
TRBV18	-	TRBJ1-3	once	TGTGCCAGCTCACCACAGGCGGGTGCTTCTGGAAACACCATATATTTT	CASSPQAGASGNTIYF
TRBV6-6	TRBD1	TRBJ1-2	-	TGTGCCAGCAACTCCGGGACAGGGCTGAGTGGCTACACCTTC	CASNSGTGLSGYTF
TRBV10-3	-	TRBJ1-4	many	TGTGCCATCAGTGATGGGGCTGATGAAAAACTGTTTTTT	CAISDGADEKLFF
TRBV28	-	TRBJ1-3	-	TGTGCCAGCAGTTCGGGTCTGGACTCTGGAAACACCATATATTTT	CASSSGLDSGNTIYF
TRBV6-5	TRBD1	TRBJ1-1	-	TGTGCCAGCAGAGAAAGGACAGGGGGCGGGAAAGCTTTCTTT	CASRERTGGGKAFF
TRBV5-1	-	TRBJ2-7	-	TGCGCCAGCAGCTTGGATCCCAGGACTACCTACGAGCAGTACTTC	CASSLDPRTTYEQYF
TRBV7-3	TRBD2	TRBJ2-3	-	TGTGCCAGCAGCTCCAATAGCGGGGGGATGACAGATACGCAGTATTTT	CASSSNSGGMTDTQYF